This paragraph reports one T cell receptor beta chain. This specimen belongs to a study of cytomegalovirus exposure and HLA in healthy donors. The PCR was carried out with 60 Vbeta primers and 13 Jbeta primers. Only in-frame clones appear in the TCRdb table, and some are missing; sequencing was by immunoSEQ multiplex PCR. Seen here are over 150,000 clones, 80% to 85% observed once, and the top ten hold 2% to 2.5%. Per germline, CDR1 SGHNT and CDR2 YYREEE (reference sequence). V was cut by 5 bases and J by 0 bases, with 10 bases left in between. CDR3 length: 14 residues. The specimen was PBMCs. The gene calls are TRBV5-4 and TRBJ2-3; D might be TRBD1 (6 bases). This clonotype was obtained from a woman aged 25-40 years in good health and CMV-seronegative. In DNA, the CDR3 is TGTGCCAGCAGAGGGACAACTAGCACAGATACGCAGTATTTT. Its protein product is CASRGTTSTDTQYF.